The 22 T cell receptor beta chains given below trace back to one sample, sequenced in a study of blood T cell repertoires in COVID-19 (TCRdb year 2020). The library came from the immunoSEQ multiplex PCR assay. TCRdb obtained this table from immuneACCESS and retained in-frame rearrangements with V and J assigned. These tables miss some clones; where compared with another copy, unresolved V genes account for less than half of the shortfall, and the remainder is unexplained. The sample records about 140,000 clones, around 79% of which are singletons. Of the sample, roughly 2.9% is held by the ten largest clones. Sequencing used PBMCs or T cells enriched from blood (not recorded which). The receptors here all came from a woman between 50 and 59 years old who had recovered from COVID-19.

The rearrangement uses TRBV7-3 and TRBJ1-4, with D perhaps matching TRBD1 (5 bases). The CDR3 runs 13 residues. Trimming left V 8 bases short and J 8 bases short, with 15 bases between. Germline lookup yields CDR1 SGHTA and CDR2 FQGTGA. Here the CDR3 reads CASSQGANEKLFF. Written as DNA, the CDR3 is TGTGCCAGCTCTCAAGGGGCAAACGAAAAACTGTTTTTT.

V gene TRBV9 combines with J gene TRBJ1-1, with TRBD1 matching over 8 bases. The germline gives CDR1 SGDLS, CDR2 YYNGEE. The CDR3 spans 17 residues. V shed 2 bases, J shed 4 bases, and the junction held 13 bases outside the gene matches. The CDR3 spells CASSVKPGGPGFTEAFF. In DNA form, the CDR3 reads TGTGCCAGCAGCGTTAAGCCAGGGGGCCCTGGATTCACTGAAGCTTTCTTT. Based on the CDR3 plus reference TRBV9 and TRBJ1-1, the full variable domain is DSGVTQTPKHLITATGQRVTLRCSPRSGDLSVYWYQQSLDQGLQFLIQYYNGEERAKGNILERFSAQQFPDLHSELNLSSLELGDSALYFCASSVKPGGPGFTEAFFGQGTRLTVV.

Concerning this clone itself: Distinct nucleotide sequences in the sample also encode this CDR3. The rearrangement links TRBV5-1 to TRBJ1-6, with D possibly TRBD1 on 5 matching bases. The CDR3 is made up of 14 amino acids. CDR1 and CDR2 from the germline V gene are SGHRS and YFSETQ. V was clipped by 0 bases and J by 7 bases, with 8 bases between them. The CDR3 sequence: CASSLGQTNSPLHF. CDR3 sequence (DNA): TGCGCCAGCAGCTTGGGACAGACAAATTCACCCCTCCACTTT.

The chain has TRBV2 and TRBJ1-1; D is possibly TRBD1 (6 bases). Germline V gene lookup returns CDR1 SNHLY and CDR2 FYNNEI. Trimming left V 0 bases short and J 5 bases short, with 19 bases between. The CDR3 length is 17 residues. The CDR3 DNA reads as TGTGCCAGCAGTGAAGCGCTAGGGTATGGGGGCCGGACTGAAGCTTTCTTT. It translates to CASSEALGYGGRTEAFF. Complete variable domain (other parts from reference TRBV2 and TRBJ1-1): EPEVTQTPSHQVTQMGQEVILRCVPISNHLYFYWYRQILGQKVEFLVSFYNNEISEKSEIFDDQFSVERPDGSNFTLKIRSTKLEDSAMYFCASSEALGYGGRTEAFFGQGTRLTVV.

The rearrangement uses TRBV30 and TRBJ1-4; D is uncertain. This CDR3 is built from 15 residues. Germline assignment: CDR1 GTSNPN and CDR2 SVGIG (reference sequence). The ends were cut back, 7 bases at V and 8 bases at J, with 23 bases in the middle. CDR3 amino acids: CALTGFLSQKEKLFF. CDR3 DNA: TGTGCCTTAACGGGATTCCTGAGTCAAAAGGAAAAACTGTTTTTT. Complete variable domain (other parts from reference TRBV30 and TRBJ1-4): SQTIHQWPATLVQPVGSPLSLECTVEGTSNPNLYWYRQAAGRGLQLLFYSVGIGQISSEVPQNLSASRPQDRQFILSSKKLLLSDSGFYLCALTGFLSQKEKLFFGSGTQLSVL.

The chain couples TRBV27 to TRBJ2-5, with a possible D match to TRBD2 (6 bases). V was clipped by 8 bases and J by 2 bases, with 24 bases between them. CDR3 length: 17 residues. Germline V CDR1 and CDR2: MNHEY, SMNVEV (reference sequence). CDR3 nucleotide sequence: TGTGCCAGCTGGACCCCCGGGAGTGGGTCGGGTCAAGAGACCCAGTACTTC. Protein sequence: CASWTPGSGSGQETQYF.

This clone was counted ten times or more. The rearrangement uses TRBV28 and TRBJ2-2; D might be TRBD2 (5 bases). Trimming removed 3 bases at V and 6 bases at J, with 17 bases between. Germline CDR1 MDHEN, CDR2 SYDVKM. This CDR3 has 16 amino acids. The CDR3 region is CASSFPLAGGPGELFF. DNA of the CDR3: TGTGCCAGCAGTTTCCCTCTCGCGGGCGGACCCGGGGAGCTGTTTTTT.

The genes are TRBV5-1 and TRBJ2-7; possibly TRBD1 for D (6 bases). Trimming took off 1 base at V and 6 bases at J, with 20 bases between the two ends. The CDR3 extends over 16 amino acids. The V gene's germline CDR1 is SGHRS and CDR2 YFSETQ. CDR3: CASSLYVGHQTGEQYF. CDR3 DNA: TGCGCCAGCAGCTTGTACGTGGGACACCAAACGGGCGAGCAGTACTTC.

CDR3 bases: TGCGCCAGCAGCTGGGCAGGGGACACCTATGGCTACACCTTC. Amino acid sequence: CASSWAGDTYGYTF. This chain connects TRBV5-1 to TRBJ1-2, with D possibly being TRBD1 (6 bases). V was trimmed by 3 bases and J by 4 bases, leaving 13 bases between them. CDR3 size: 14 residues. The V gene's germline CDR1 is SGHRS and CDR2 YFSETQ.

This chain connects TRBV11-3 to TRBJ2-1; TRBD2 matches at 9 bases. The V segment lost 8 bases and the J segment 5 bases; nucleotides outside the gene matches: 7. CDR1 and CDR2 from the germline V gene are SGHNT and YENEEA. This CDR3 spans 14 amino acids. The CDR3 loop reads CASCAGGPNNEQFF. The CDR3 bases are TGTGCCAGCTGCGCGGGGGGGCCAAACAATGAGCAGTTCTTC.

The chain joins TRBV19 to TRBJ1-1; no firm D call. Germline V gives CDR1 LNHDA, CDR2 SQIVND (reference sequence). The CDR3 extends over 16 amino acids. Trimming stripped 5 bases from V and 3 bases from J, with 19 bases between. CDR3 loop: CASSQSPAGRYTEAFF. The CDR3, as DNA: TGTGCCAGTAGTCAATCTCCAGCAGGCCGATACACTGAAGCTTTCTTT.

CDR3 DNA sequence: TGTGCCAGCCAGGACAGGGGTTACACTGAAGCTTTCTTT. Translation gives CASQDRGYTEAFF. The chain combines TRBV27 with TRBJ1-1; 9 bases fit TRBD1. The CDR3 length is 13 residues. Germline assignment: CDR1 MNHEY and CDR2 SMNVEV (reference sequence). The ends lost 8 bases at V and 3 bases at J; junction bases unmatched: 4.

CDR3 sequence reads: CASSQGSGGASGELFF. The CDR3 DNA is TGTGCCAGCAGCCAAGGGAGCGGGGGGGCCAGCGGGGAGCTGTTTTTT. This chain uses TRBV3-1 (or the pseudogene TRBV3-2) with TRBJ2-2; 10 nucleotides agree with TRBD2. The germline V gene has CDR1 LGHDT and CDR2 YNNKEL (reference sequence). V shed 1 base, J shed 7 bases, and the junction held 6 bases outside the gene matches. The CDR3 runs 16 residues.

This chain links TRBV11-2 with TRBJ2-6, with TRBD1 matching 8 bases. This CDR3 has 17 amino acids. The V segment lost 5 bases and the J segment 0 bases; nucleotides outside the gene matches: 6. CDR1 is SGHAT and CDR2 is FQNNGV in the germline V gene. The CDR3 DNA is TGTGCCAGCAGCAGGAGGACAGGGTTCTCTGGGGCCAACGTCCTGACTTTC. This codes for CASSRRTGFSGANVLTF.

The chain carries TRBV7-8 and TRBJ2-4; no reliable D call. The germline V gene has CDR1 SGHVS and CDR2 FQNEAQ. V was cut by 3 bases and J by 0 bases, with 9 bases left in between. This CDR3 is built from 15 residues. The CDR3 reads CASSFGEVAKNIQYF. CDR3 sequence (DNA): TGTGCCAGCAGCTTTGGTGAGGTAGCCAAAAACATTCAGTACTTC.

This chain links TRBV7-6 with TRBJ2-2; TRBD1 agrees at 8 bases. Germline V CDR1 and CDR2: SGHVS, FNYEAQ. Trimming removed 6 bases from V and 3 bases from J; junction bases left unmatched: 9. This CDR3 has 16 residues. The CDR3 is CASRPGGRPDTGELFF. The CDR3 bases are TGTGCCAGCAGACCAGGGGGCCGTCCGGACACCGGGGAGCTGTTTTTT.

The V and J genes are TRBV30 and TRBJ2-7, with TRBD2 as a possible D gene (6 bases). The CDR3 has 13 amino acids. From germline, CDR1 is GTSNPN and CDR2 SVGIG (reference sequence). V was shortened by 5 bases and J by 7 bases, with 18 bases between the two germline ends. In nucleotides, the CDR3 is TGTGCCTGGGTAACGGATGCGACTAGAGAGCAGTACTTC. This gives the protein CAWVTDATREQYF.

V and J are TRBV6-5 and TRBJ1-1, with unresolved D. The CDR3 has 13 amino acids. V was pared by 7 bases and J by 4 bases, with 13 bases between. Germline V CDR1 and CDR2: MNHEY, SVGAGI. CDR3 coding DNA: TGTGCCAGCACCGGAGGTTTCGGCACTGAAGCTTTCTTT. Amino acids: CASTGGFGTEAFF.

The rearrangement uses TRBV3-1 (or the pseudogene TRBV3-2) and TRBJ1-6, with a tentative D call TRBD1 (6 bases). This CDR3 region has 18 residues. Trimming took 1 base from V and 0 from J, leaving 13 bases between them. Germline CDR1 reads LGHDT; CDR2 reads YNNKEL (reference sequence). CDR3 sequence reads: CASSQATGMSSYNSPLHF. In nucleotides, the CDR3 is TGTGCCAGCAGCCAAGCCACAGGGATGAGCTCCTATAATTCACCCCTCCACTTT.

CDR3 loop: CASSLFGPGVAEQFF. DNA for the CDR3: TGTGCCAGCAGCTTATTCGGTCCAGGGGTCGCTGAGCAGTTCTTC. The V call is TRBV11-2, the J call TRBJ2-1, with D possibly matching TRBD1 (6 bases). Between the trimmed V and J ends, which lost 2 bases and 9 bases, there was a span of 17 bases. This CDR3 region has 15 residues. CDR1 SGHAT and CDR2 FQNNGV come from the germline V gene.

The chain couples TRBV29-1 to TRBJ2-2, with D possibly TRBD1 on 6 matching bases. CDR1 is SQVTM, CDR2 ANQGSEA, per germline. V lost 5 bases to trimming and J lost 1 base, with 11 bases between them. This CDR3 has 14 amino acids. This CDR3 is CSVRPRGNTGELFF. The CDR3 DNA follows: TGCAGCGTTCGGCCCAGGGGGAACACCGGGGAGCTGTTTTTT.

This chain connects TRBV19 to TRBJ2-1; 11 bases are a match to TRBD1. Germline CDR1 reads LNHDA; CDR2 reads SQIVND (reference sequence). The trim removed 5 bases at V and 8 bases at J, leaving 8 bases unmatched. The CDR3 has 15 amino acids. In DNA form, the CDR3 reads TGTGCCAGTAGTGCGGGACAGGGGGAGGCAGATGAGCAGTTCTTC. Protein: CASSAGQGEADEQFF.